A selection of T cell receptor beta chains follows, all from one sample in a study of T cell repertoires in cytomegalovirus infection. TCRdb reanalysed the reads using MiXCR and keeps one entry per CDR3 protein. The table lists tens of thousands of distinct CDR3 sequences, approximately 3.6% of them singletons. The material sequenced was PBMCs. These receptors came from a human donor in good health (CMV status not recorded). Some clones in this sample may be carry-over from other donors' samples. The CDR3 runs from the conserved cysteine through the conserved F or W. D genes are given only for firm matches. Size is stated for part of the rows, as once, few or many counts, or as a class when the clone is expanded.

CDR3 protein: CASSPLAGGANEQFF; CDR3 DNA: TGTGCCAGCAGCCCACTAGCGGGGGGTGCTAATGAGCAGTTCTTC; J gene: TRBJ2-1; V gene: TRBV7-2; D gene: TRBD2; clone size: -
CDR3 protein: CASSPPAGGRYNEQFF; CDR3 DNA: TGTGCCAGCAGCCCCCCAGCGGGGGGGAGGTACAATGAGCAGTTCTTC; J gene: TRBJ2-1; V gene: TRBV11-2; D gene: TRBD2; clone size: many
CDR3 protein: CASSLRSGRVDSTYEQYF; CDR3 DNA: TGTGCCAGCAGCTTGAGAAGCGGGAGGGTCGACAGCACCTACGAGCAGTACTTC; J gene: TRBJ2-7; V gene: TRBV7-2; D gene: TRBD2; clone size: many
CDR3 protein: CASSLDGRQAFF; CDR3 DNA: TGTGCCAGCAGCTTAGACGGTCGGCAAGCTTTCTTT; J gene: TRBJ1-1; V gene: TRBV7-8; D gene: -; clone size: many
CDR3 protein: CALDREAFF; CDR3 DNA: TGTGCCTTGGACAGGGAAGCTTTCTTT; J gene: TRBJ1-1; V gene: TRBV30; D gene: TRBD1; clone size: many
CDR3 protein: CASSFQGAGSYEQYF; CDR3 DNA: TGTGCCAGCAGTTTTCAGGGGGCTGGGTCCTACGAGCAGTACTTC; J gene: TRBJ2-7; V gene: TRBV12-3/TRBV12-4; D gene: TRBD1; clone size: -
CDR3 protein: CSVELAGFEEETQYF; CDR3 DNA: TGCAGCGTTGAACTAGCGGGGTTCGAAGAAGAGACCCAGTACTTC; J gene: TRBJ2-5; V gene: TRBV29-1; D gene: TRBD2; clone size: many
CDR3 protein: CAILSGSSYEQYF; CDR3 DNA: TGTGCCATCCTCAGTGGGAGCTCCTACGAGCAGTACTTC; J gene: TRBJ2-7; V gene: TRBV28; D gene: -; clone size: few
CDR3 protein: CASSSYSQKLTDTQYF; CDR3 DNA: TGTGCCAGCAGCTCCTACAGCCAAAAACTCACAGATACGCAGTATTTT; J gene: TRBJ2-3; V gene: TRBV7-2; D gene: -; clone size: many
CDR3 protein: CASHGPSYEQYF; CDR3 DNA: TGTGCCAGCCACGGACCTTCCTACGAGCAGTACTTC; J gene: TRBJ2-7; V gene: TRBV11-3; D gene: -; clone size: many
CDR3 protein: CASSLALGGYTF; CDR3 DNA: TGTGCCAGCAGCTTAGCCCTGGGGGGCTACACCTTC; J gene: TRBJ1-2; V gene: TRBV7-6; D gene: -; clone size: many
CDR3 protein: CASSVTGRNTEAFF; CDR3 DNA: TGTGCCAGCAGCGTGACAGGGAGGAACACTGAAGCTTTCTTT; J gene: TRBJ1-1; V gene: TRBV7-9; D gene: TRBD1; clone size: many
CDR3 protein: CASRPGQANTGELFF; CDR3 DNA: TGTGCCAGCAGGCCGGGACAGGCGAACACCGGGGAGCTGTTTTTT; J gene: TRBJ2-2; V gene: TRBV5-4; D gene: TRBD1; clone size: -
CDR3 protein: CASSPKATRSVTEAFF; CDR3 DNA: TGTGCCAGCTCACCCAAAGCGACCCGGTCGGTCACTGAAGCTTTCTTT; J gene: TRBJ1-1; V gene: TRBV18; D gene: -; clone size: many
CDR3 protein: CASSLASGLNIQYF; CDR3 DNA: TGTGCCAGCAGCTTAGCGTCCGGGTTAAACATTCAGTACTTC; J gene: TRBJ2-4; V gene: TRBV7-8; D gene: -; clone size: many
CDR3 protein: CASSLNGNTGELFF; CDR3 DNA: TGTGCCAGCAGCTTAAATGGGAACACCGGGGAGCTGTTTTTT; J gene: TRBJ2-2; V gene: TRBV7-2; D gene: -; clone size: many
CDR3 protein: CASSLAGLPFNSPLHF; CDR3 DNA: TGTGCCAGCAGCTTAGCAGGCCTACCTTTTAATTCACCCCTCCACTTT; J gene: TRBJ1-6; V gene: TRBV7-2; D gene: -; clone size: many
CDR3 protein: CASSLAIGDQPQHF; CDR3 DNA: TGTGCCAGCAGCTTGGCAATCGGGGACCAGCCCCAGCATTTT; J gene: TRBJ1-5; V gene: TRBV7-6; D gene: -; clone size: many
CDR3 protein: CASSRAASYEQYF; CDR3 DNA: TGTGCCAGCAGCCGGGCCGCTAGCTACGAGCAGTACTTC; J gene: TRBJ2-7; V gene: TRBV7-2; D gene: -; clone size: many
CDR3 protein: CASSRPGGANTGELFF; CDR3 DNA: TGTGCCAGCAGCAGACCGGGGGGGGCGAACACCGGGGAGCTGTTTTTT; J gene: TRBJ2-2; V gene: TRBV7-3; D gene: TRBD2; clone size: many
CDR3 protein: CASSLAGPTEQYF; CDR3 DNA: TGTGCCAGCAGCTTGGCGGGACCCACGGAGCAGTACTTC; J gene: TRBJ2-7; V gene: TRBV7-9; D gene: -; clone size: many
CDR3 protein: CASSPGDRVNQPQHF; CDR3 DNA: TGTGCCAGCAGCCCTGGGGACAGGGTCAATCAGCCCCAGCATTTT; J gene: TRBJ1-5; V gene: TRBV7-2; D gene: TRBD1; clone size: -
CDR3 protein: CASNDFGQGETQYF; CDR3 DNA: TGCGCCAGCAACGACTTCGGCCAGGGGGAGACCCAGTACTTC; J gene: TRBJ2-5; V gene: TRBV5-1; D gene: -; clone size: many
CDR3 protein: CASSLVGDGAYEQYF; CDR3 DNA: TGTGCCAGCAGCTTAGTCGGGGATGGTGCCTACGAGCAGTACTTC; J gene: TRBJ2-7; V gene: TRBV7-2; D gene: -; clone size: many
CDR3 protein: CASTNGEVLEQFF; CDR3 DNA: TGTGCCAGCACTAACGGAGAGGTTCTAGAGCAGTTCTTC; J gene: TRBJ2-1; V gene: TRBV28; D gene: -; clone size: many
CDR3 protein: CASSLVGDTEAFF; CDR3 DNA: TGTGCCAGCAGCTTAGTGGGAGACACTGAAGCTTTCTTT; J gene: TRBJ1-1; V gene: TRBV7-2; D gene: -; clone size: many
CDR3 protein: CASSQVSGDQQTQYF; CDR3 DNA: TGTGCCAGCAGCCAAGTAAGCGGGGATCAACAGACCCAGTACTTC; J gene: TRBJ2-5; V gene: TRBV4-2; D gene: TRBD2; clone size: many
CDR3 protein: CASSLAQGIANYGYTF; CDR3 DNA: TGTGCCAGCAGCTTAGCGCAAGGGATAGCTAACTATGGCTACACCTTC; J gene: TRBJ1-2; V gene: TRBV7-2; D gene: -; clone size: many
CDR3 protein: CASRLSGGWTEAFF; CDR3 DNA: TGTGCCAGCAGGCTTTCAGGGGGATGGACTGAAGCTTTCTTT; J gene: TRBJ1-1; V gene: TRBV6-5; D gene: TRBD1; clone size: many
CDR3 protein: CASSRNRDRGYEQYF; CDR3 DNA: TGTGCCAGCAGCCGGAACCGGGACAGGGGCTACGAGCAGTACTTC; J gene: TRBJ2-7; V gene: TRBV7-2; D gene: TRBD1; clone size: many
CDR3 protein: CASSSWDKPQDEKLFF; CDR3 DNA: TGTGCCAGCAGCTCCTGGGACAAGCCCCAGGATGAAAAACTGTTTTTT; J gene: TRBJ1-4; V gene: TRBV7-6; D gene: -; clone size: many
CDR3 protein: CASSFSGTGIYEQFF; CDR3 DNA: TGTGCCAGCAGCTTCTCCGGGACAGGGATCTATGAGCAGTTCTTC; J gene: TRBJ2-1; V gene: TRBV11-2; D gene: TRBD1; clone size: many
CDR3 protein: CASSWGALGDTQYF; CDR3 DNA: TGTGCCAGCAGCTGGGGGGCCCTCGGGGATACGCAGTATTTT; J gene: TRBJ2-3; V gene: TRBV7-2; D gene: -; clone size: many
CDR3 protein: CASSLEGTTWKETQYF; CDR3 DNA: TGTGCCAGCAGCTTGGAAGGAACAACATGGAAAGAGACCCAGTACTTC; J gene: TRBJ2-5; V gene: TRBV5-8; D gene: -; clone size: many
CDR3 protein: CSVGTATEAFF; CDR3 DNA: TGCAGCGTGGGGACTGCCACTGAAGCTTTCTTT; J gene: TRBJ1-1; V gene: TRBV29-1; D gene: -; clone size: few
CDR3 protein: CASSLVGQGQETQYF; CDR3 DNA: TGTGCCAGCAGCTTAGTCGGGCAGGGGCAAGAGACCCAGTACTTC; J gene: TRBJ2-5; V gene: TRBV7-2; D gene: -; clone size: many
CDR3 protein: CASSLFSSGVYEQYF; CDR3 DNA: TGTGCCAGCAGCTTATTCTCTAGCGGGGTCTACGAGCAGTACTTC; J gene: TRBJ2-7; V gene: TRBV7-2; D gene: TRBD2; clone size: many
CDR3 protein: CASSLLVSYNEQFF; CDR3 DNA: TGTGCCAGCAGTTTACTAGTCTCCTACAATGAGCAGTTCTTC; J gene: TRBJ2-1; V gene: TRBV12-3/TRBV12-4; D gene: -; clone size: many
CDR3 protein: CASSAPGHLSEAFF; CDR3 DNA: TGTGCCAGCAGCGCCCCGGGACATCTTTCTGAAGCTTTCTTT; J gene: TRBJ1-1; V gene: TRBV7-8; D gene: -; clone size: many
CDR3 protein: CASRDPLGGDTQYF; CDR3 DNA: TGTGCCAGCAGAGATCCCCTTGGGGGGGATACGCAGTATTTT; J gene: TRBJ2-3; V gene: TRBV7-2; D gene: -; clone size: many
CDR3 protein: CASSLTPGAGVTGELFF; CDR3 DNA: TGTGCCAGCAGTTTAACTCCCGGTGCGGGAGTTACCGGGGAGCTGTTTTTT; J gene: TRBJ2-2; V gene: TRBV28; D gene: TRBD2; clone size: many
CDR3 protein: CSAKQGGTEAFF; CDR3 DNA: TGCAGTGCTAAACAGGGAGGCACTGAAGCTTTCTTT; J gene: TRBJ1-1; V gene: TRBV20-1; D gene: -; clone size: few